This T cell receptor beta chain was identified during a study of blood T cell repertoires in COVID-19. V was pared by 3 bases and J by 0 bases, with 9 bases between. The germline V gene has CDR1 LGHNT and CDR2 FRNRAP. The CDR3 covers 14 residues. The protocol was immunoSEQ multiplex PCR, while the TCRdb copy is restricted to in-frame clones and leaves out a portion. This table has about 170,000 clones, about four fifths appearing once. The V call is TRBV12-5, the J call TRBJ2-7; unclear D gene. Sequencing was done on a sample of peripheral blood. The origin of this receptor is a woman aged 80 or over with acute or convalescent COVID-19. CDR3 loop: CASGFEVSSYEQYF. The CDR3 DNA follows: TGTGCTAGTGGTTTCGAGGTTAGCTCCTACGAGCAGTACTTC.